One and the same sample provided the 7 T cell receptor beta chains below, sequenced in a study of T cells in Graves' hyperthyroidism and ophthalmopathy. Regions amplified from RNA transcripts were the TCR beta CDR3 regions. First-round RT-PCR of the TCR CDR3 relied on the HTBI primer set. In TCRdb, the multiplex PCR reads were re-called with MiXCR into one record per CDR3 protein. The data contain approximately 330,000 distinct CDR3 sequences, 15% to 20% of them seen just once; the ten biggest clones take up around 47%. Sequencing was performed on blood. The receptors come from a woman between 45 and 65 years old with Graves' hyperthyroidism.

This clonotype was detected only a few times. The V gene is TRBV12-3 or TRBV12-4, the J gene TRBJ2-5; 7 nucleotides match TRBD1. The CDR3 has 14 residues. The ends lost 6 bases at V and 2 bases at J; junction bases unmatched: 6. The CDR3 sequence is CASSNTGVQETQYF. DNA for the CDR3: TGTGCCAGCAGCAATACAGGGGTTCAAGAGACCCAGTACTTC.

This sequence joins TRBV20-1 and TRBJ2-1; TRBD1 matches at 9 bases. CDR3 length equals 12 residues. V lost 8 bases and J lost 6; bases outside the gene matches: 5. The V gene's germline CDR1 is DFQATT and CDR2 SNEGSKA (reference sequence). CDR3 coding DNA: TGCAGTTCGGGACAGGGCGGCAATGAGCAGTTCTTC. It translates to CSSGQGGNEQFF.

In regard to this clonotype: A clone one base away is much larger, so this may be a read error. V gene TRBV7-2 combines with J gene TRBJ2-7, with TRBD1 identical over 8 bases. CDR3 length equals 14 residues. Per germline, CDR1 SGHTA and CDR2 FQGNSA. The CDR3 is CANSKGQATYEQYF. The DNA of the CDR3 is TGTGCCAACAGCAAGGGACAGGCAACCTACGAGCAGTACTTC.

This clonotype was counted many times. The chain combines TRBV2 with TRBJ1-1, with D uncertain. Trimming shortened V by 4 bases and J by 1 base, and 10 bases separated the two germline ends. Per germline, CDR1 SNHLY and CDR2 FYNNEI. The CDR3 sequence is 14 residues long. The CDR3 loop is CASSVAGSNTEAFF. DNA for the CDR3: TGTGCCAGCAGTGTTGCCGGGTCGAACACTGAAGCTTTCTTT. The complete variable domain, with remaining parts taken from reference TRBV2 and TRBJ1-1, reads EPEVTQTPSHQVTQMGQEVILRCVPISNHLYFYWYRQILGQKVEFLVSFYNNEISEKSEIFDDQFSVERPDGSNFTLKIRSTKLEDSAMYFCASSVAGSNTEAFFGQGTRLTVV.

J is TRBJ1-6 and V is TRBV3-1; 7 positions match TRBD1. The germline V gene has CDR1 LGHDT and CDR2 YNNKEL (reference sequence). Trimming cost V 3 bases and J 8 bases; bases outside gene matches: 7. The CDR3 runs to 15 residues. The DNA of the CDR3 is TGTGCCAGCAGCCAGGCGACAGGGACGGATTCACCCCTCCACTTT. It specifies CASSQATGTDSPLHF. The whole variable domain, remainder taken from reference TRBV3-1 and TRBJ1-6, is DTAVSQTPKYLVTQMGNDKSIKCEQNLGHDTMYWYKQDSKKFLKIMFSYNNKELIINETVPNRFSPKSPDKAHLNLHINSLELGDSAVYFCASSQATGTDSPLHFGNGTRLTVT.

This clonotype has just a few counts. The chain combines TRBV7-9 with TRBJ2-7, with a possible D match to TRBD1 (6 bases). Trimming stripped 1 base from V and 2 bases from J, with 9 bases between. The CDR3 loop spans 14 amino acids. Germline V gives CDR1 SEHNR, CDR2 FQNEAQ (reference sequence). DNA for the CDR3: TGTGCCAGCAGCTTAGTCCCAGGGGCCTACGAGCAGTACTTC. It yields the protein CASSLVPGAYEQYF.

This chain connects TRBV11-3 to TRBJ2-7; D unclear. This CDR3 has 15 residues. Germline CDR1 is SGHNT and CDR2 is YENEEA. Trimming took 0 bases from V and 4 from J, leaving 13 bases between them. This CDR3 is CASSLEQTRVYEQYV. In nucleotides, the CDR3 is TGTGCCAGCAGCTTAGAGCAGACAAGAGTATACGAGCAGTACGTC.